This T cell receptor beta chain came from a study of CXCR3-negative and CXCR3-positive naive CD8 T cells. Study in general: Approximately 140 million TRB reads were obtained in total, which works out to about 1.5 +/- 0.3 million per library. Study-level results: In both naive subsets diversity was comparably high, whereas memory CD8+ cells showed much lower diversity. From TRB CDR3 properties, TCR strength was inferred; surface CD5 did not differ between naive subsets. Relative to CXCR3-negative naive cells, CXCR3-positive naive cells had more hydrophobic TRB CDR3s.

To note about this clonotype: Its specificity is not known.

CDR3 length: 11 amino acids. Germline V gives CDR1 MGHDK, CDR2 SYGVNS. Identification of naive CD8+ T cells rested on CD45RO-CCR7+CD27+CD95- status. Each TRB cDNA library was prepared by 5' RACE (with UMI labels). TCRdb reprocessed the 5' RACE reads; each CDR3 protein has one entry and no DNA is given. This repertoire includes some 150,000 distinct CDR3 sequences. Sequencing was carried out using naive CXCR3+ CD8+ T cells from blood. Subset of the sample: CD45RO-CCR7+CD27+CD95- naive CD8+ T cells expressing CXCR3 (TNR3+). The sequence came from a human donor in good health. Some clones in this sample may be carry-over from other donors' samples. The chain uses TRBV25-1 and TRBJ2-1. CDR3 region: CASREYNEQFF.